The rows below give T cell receptor beta chains drawn from one sample of a study of siplizumab effects on memory and regulatory T cells. Produced via immunoSEQ multiplex PCR; TCRdb's table is partial and in-frame only. The sample records 95,000 to 110,000 clones, over 90% being singletons. The sample was Tregs sorted from blood. The receptors were gathered from a human donor in good health. Each CDR3 is given with its conserved first and last residue. D genes are given only for firm matches.

d_gene,v_gene,j_gene,CDR3aa,CDR3nt
TRBD1,TRBV11-2,TRBJ2-7,CASSFMGQTLREQYF,TGTGCCAGCAGCTTTATGGGACAGACTTTGCGAGAGCAGTACTTC
.,TRBV19,TRBJ2-3,CASTPGWGTDTQYF,TGTGCCAGTACCCCGGGTTGGGGGACAGATACGCAGTATTTT
.,TRBV7-2,TRBJ2-1,CASSLGRNNEQFF,TGTGCCAGCAGCTTAGGGAGAAACAATGAGCAGTTCTTC
.,TRBV5-6,TRBJ1-1,CASSLILQGTEAFF,TGTGCCAGCAGCTTGATTTTACAGGGCACTGAAGCTTTCTTT
TRBD1,TRBV7-2,TRBJ2-7,CASSLGQGGEQYF,TGTGCCAGCAGCTTAGGACAGGGGGGCGAGCAGTACTTC
.,TRBV9,TRBJ2-7,CASSPRTADSGYEQYF,TGTGCCAGCAGCCCCAGGACAGCCGACTCGGGTTACGAGCAGTACTTC
.,TRBV25-1,TRBJ1-2,CASSEMGRDYGYTF,TGTGCCAGCAGTGAAATGGGCAGGGACTATGGCTACACCTTC
TRBD1,TRBV5-1,TRBJ1-4,CASSAGGWANEKLFF,TGCGCCAGCAGCGCAGGGGGTTGGGCTAATGAAAAACTGTTTTTT
.,TRBV4-1,TRBJ1-5,CASSLVGQPQHF,TGCGCCAGCAGCCTCGTAGGGCAGCCCCAGCATTTT
TRBD2,TRBV7-2,TRBJ2-7,CASSLGGTSGYEQYF,TGTGCCAGCAGCTTAGGGGGGACTAGTGGTTACGAGCAGTACTTC
.,TRBV9,TRBJ2-7,CASSAGPAVVYEQYF,TGTGCCAGCAGCGCGGGACCGGCGGTCGTCTACGAGCAGTACTTC
.,TRBV25-1,TRBJ2-5,CASSEFSRFQETQYF,TGTGCCAGCAGTGAATTCAGTCGATTCCAAGAGACCCAGTACTTC
.,TRBV5-1,TRBJ1-5,CASSLAGLNQPQHF,TGCGCCAGCAGCTTGGCAGGACTAAATCAGCCCCAGCATTTT
.,TRBV29-1,TRBJ1-5,CSVVWGSNQPQHF,TGCAGCGTTGTCTGGGGTAGCAATCAGCCCCAGCATTTT
.,TRBV6-1,TRBJ2-7,CASKQVYEQYF,TGTGCCAGCAAGCAAGTCTACGAGCAGTACTTC
.,TRBV18,TRBJ1-1,CASSPGVGTEAFF,TGTGCCAGCTCACCAGGGGTTGGGACTGAAGCTTTCTTT
TRBD1,TRBV7-9,TRBJ2-4,CASSLGRDRQNIQYF,TGTGCCAGCAGCTTGGGTCGGGACAGGCAAAACATTCAGTACTTC